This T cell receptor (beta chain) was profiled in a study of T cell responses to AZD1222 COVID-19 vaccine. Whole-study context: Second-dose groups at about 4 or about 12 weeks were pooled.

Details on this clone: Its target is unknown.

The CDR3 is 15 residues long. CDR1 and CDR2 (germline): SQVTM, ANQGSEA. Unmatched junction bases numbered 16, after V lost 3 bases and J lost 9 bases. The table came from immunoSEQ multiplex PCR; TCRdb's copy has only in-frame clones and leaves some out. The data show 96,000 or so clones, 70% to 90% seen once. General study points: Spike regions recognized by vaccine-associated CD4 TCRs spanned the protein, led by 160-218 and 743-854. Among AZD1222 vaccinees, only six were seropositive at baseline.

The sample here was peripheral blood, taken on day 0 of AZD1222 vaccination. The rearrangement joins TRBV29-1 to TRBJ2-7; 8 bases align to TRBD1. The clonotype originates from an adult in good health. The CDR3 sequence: CSVEGARQGTPRQYF. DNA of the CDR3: TGCAGCGTTGAGGGGGCGCGACAGGGGACGCCCAGGCAGTACTTC.